This T cell receptor beta chain was identified during a study of blood T cell repertoires in COVID-19 (dated by TCRdb to the early 2020s). About the full investigation: Collaborator samples came from the United States, Italy and Spain and covered acute and convalescent phases of COVID-19. The repertoires were released in a freely available public database meant as a resource for research on the immune response to SARS-CoV-2. Samples came from the ongoing ImmuneRACE study (first 160 participants) plus 1,254 subjects from 6 global collaborators. Sample metadata almost always included a de-identified subject ID, COVID-19 status, age in years and sex. Where available, HLA class I and class II types were obtained from metadata supplied by the sample provider rather than from assay-based typing. Subjects who had been exposed to COVID-19, were actively infected with it, or had recovered from it provided the deeply sampled blood TCRbeta repertoires that made up the dataset. The material from the prospective study consisted of cDNA or gDNA derived from T cells, B-cell-depleted T cells, or PBMCs.

Points the paper makes about the study in general: The quantity of clinical and demographic metadata differed by source and by participant and was supplied without curation.

One collaborating source in Seattle enrolled patients while the patients were actively infected and followed the patients over time throughout the course of disease. Whole blood was collected in K2EDTA tubes by collaborating institutions according to the institutions' own protocols. For TCRbeta analysis, collaborators shipped samples in one of three forms: frozen whole blood, isolated PBMCs, or DNA extracted from either of those sample types. TCRbeta CDR3 regions were amplified from genomic DNA by means of the immunoSEQ Assay, a bias-controlled multiplex PCR. In the authors' own workflow: Within the assay, amplification of reference gene primers was used to estimate how many nucleated cells each sample contained. To quantify the absolute abundance of each unique TCRbeta CDR3 rearrangement, sequence reads were collapsed and filtered. For each sample, productive Simpson clonality was calculated by taking the square root of Simpson's diversity index across productive rearrangements. TCRdb re-hosts the immuneACCESS table, in-frame sequences only. Its copies lack some clones; in the studies checked, an unresolved V gene accounts for under half of them, and the cause for the rest is not known. That table is the source of V, J and clone size, and D and trimming were worked out from the DNA. In this sample the table shows about 230,000 clones, approximately 90% of which occur a single time. 11% of the sample lies in the top ten.

A remark on this clone: No antigen is known for it. Per-base qualities were not stored, and no clone one base away is much larger.

Reading the germline V gene gives CDR1 MNHNS and CDR2 SASEGT. The CDR3 runs 15 residues from the cysteine to the phenylalanine. The kept DNA is CDR3 alone, 45 bases in frame from the first base. For this chain, trimming is 3 bases at the V end and 2 bases at the J end, and the number of junction bases without a gene match is 4. The specimen was peripheral blood. The receptor's source is a man in his fifties with COVID-19, enrolled during active disease. The sequence is built from TRBV6-1 and TRBJ2-1; TRBD1 fits 7 bases in the junction. This receptor has the CDR3 CASSDGTETYNEQFF. Read as DNA, the sequence is TGTGCCAGCAGTGATGGGACAGAGACCTACAATGAGCAGTTCTTC.